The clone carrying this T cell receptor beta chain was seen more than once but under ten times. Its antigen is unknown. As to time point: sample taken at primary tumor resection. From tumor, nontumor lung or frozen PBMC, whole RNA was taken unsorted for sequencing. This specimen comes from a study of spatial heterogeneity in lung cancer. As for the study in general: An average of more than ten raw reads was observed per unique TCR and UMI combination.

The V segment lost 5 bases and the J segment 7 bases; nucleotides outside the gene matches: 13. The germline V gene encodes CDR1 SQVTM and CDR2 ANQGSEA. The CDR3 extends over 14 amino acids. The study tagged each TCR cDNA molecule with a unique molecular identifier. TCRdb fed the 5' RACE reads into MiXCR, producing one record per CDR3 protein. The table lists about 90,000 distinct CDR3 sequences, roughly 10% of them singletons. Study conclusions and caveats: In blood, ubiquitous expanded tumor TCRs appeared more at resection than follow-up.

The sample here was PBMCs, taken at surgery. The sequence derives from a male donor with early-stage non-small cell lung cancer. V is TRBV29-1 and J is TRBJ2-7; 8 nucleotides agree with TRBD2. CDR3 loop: CSVLKRERPGEQYF. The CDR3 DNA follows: TGCAGCGTTCTAAAGCGGGAGCGCCCCGGGGAGCAGTACTTC.